The 15 T cell receptor beta chains below were found in one sample sequenced in a study of cytomegalovirus exposure and HLA in healthy donors. The study ran its PCR with 60 Vbeta and 13 Jbeta primers. TCRdb's table, derived via immunoSEQ multiplex PCR, lists solely in-frame clones and lacks some. The repertoire holds around 150,000 clones, with 68% as singletons. Material for sequencing was PBMCs. The receptors stem from a man aged 55-75 years in good health and CMV-seronegative.

The chain joins TRBV5-1 to TRBJ2-1; TRBD1 aligns across 7 bases. The CDR3 is made up of 16 amino acids. Germline CDR1 is SGHRS and CDR2 is YFSETQ. Trimming cost V 2 bases and J 4 bases; bases outside gene matches: 9. The CDR3 DNA reads as TGCGCCAGCAGCTTTTCCGGGACAGAAAGTTACAATGAGCAGTTCTTC. Residues: CASSFSGTESYNEQFF.

The rearrangement uses TRBV7-2 and TRBJ2-3; 12 nucleotides agree with TRBD2. J gave up 3 bases and V 3 bases, and 7 bases lay outside the gene matches. Per germline, CDR1 SGHTA and CDR2 FQGNSA. CDR3 length: 17 amino acids. Written as DNA, the CDR3 is TGTGCCAGCAGCTTGAGGACTAGCGGGAAGGAAACAGATACGCAGTATTTT. This translates into CASSLRTSGKETDTQYF.

This chain joins TRBV28 and TRBJ2-1, with 8 bases matching TRBD1. Germline V gene sequence: CDR1 MDHEN, CDR2 SYDVKM. The V and J ends lost 6 bases and 2 bases, in that order; junction bases with no gene match: 3. CDR3 length: 14 residues. The CDR3 DNA reads TGTGCCAGCAGCAAGACAGGGGCCTACAATGAGCAGTTCTTC. Translated: CASSKTGAYNEQFF.

CDR3 in DNA: TGTGCCAGTAGTATAAGGTGGACAGAAGGAAACATTCAGTACTTC. Amino acid sequence: CASSIRWTEGNIQYF. This sequence joins TRBV19 and TRBJ2-4, with TRBD1 as a possible D gene (6 bases). V lost 2 bases, J lost 6 bases, and 14 bases lay in between. There are 15 residues in the CDR3. Per germline, CDR1 LNHDA and CDR2 SQIVND (reference sequence).

V gene TRBV4-2 combines with J gene TRBJ2-2; a weak D match, TRBD1 (6 bases). CDR1 and CDR2 from the germline V gene are LGHNA and YNFKEQ. Deletions cut 6 bases from V and 3 bases from J, with 17 bases between. This CDR3 spans 16 amino acids. The CDR3 nucleotides are TGTGCCAGCAGACCTGCCAGGGGATCGGACACCGGGGAGCTGTTTTTT. Amino acids: CASRPARGSDTGELFF.

J is TRBJ2-7 and V is TRBV5-1; 10 bases line up with TRBD1. From germline, CDR1 is SGHRS and CDR2 YFSETQ. The junction had 4 bases not matched to a gene; V was cut back by 4 bases and J by 3 bases. The CDR3 runs to 14 residues. DNA of the CDR3: TGCGCCAGCAGCACGACAGGGGGCGACTACGAGCAGTACTTC. Translation gives CASSTTGGDYEQYF.

CDR3 nucleotide sequence: TGTGCCAGCAGCGTAGAATGGGCAGGGGGCGAGCGTATCGATGGCTACACCTTC. Its protein product is CASSVEWAGGERIDGYTF. This chain connects TRBV9 to TRBJ1-2; 8 nucleotides agree with TRBD1. Per the germline V gene, CDR1 is SGDLS and CDR2 is YYNGEE. This CDR3 contains 18 residues. The J segment lost 6 bases and the V segment lost 0 bases, leaving 16 bases of the junction unmatched.

The chain links TRBV4-3 to TRBJ2-7; 7 bases fit TRBD2. This CDR3 contains 14 residues. CDR1 is LGHNA, CDR2 YSLEER, per germline. The J segment lost 6 bases and the V segment lost 1 base, leaving 6 bases of the junction unmatched. CDR3 DNA sequence: TGCGCCAGCAGCCAAGTTGCGGGAGAATCCGAGCAGTACTTC. Residues: CASSQVAGESEQYF.

This sequence joins TRBV6-5 and TRBJ1-1; D perhaps matches TRBD1 (5 bases). The ends were cut back, 2 bases at V and 1 base at J, with 5 bases in the middle. This CDR3 is 13 amino acids long. Per the germline V gene, CDR1 is MNHEY and CDR2 is SVGAGI. The chain's CDR3 is CASSYDRNTEAFF. The DNA for the CDR3 is TGTGCCAGCAGTTACGACAGGAACACTGAAGCTTTCTTT.

This chain links TRBV28 with TRBJ1-2, with 7 bases lining up with TRBD1. The CDR3 is 14 amino acids. Germline lookup yields CDR1 MDHEN and CDR2 SYDVKM. J lost 3 bases, V lost 5 bases, and 6 bases had no gene match. CDR3 nucleotide sequence: TGTGCCAGCAGTCGAACAGGGGAACACTATGGCTACACCTTC. This codes for CASSRTGEHYGYTF.

The chain employs TRBV15 and TRBJ1-2; D not certain. The CDR3 totals 14 residues. Between the trimmed V and J ends, which lost 0 bases and 6 bases, there was a span of 11 bases. The V gene's germline CDR1 is LNHNV and CDR2 YYDKDF (reference sequence). The CDR3 loop is CATSRDITVDGYTF. CDR3 nucleotides: TGTGCCACCAGCAGAGATATAACAGTAGATGGCTACACCTTC.

The rearrangement links TRBV6-4 to TRBJ2-2; D may be TRBD2 (5 bases). Trimming cost V 3 bases and J 4 bases, with 9 bases left between them. The CDR3 consists of 14 residues. Germline assignment: CDR1 MRHNA and CDR2 SNTAGT. Written as DNA, the CDR3 is TGTGCCAGCAGTGAATCGGGGTTCACCGGGGAGCTGTTTTTT. It encodes CASSESGFTGELFF.

V usage is TRBV25-1 and J usage is TRBJ1-2; D gene ambiguous. Trimming removed 1 base from V and 8 bases from J, with 8 bases in between. The CDR3 is 12 amino acids. CDR1 is MGHDK and CDR2 is SYGVNS in the germline V gene. The CDR3 sequence is CASSEWEKGYTF. In nucleotides, the CDR3 is TGTGCCAGCAGTGAATGGGAGAAAGGCTACACCTTC.

The sample holds a few counts of this clone. The V call is TRBV7-7, the J call TRBJ2-5; D is unresolved. This CDR3 spans 14 amino acids. V lost 2 bases, J lost 5 bases, and 12 bases lay in between. The germline V gene has CDR1 SSHAT and CDR2 FNYEAQ (reference sequence). CDR3 amino acids: CASSLTLYGETQYF. The CDR3 DNA reads TGTGCCAGCAGCTTAACCCTGTACGGGGAGACCCAGTACTTC.

The chain uses TRBV7-2 and TRBJ2-5; 13 bases fit TRBD2. The J call could be wrong; TRBJ2-7 is a better fit for the DNA end. This CDR3 is 17 amino acids long. Germline V gives CDR1 SGHTA, CDR2 FQGNSA. The CDR3 sequence is CASSSRTSGRPRYEQYF. CDR3 nucleotide sequence: TGTGCCAGCAGCAGCCGGACTAGCGGGAGACCTCGCTACGAGCAGTACTTC.